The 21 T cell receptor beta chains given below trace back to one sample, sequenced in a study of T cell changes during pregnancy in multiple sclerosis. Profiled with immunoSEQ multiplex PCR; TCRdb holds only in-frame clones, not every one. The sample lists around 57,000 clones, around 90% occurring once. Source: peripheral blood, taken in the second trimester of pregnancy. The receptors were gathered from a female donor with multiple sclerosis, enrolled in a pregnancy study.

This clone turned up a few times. For the CDR3, the DNA is TGTGCCAGCGCCATTGGACAGATTGGCTATACGCAGTATTTT. Translation gives CASAIGQIGYTQYF. This rearrangement joins TRBV11-2 to TRBJ2-3; tentative D call: TRBD1 (6 bases). The CDR3 consists of 14 residues. From germline, CDR1 is SGHAT and CDR2 FQNNGV. V lost 8 bases and J lost 7, with 19 bases in between.

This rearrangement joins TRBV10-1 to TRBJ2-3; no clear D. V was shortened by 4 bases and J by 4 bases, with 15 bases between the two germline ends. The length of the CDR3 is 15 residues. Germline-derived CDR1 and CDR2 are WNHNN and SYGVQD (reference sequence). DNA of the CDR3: TGCGCCAGCAGTGGAGACCGCGGTTTGGCAGATACGCAGTATTTT. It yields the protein CASSGDRGLADTQYF.

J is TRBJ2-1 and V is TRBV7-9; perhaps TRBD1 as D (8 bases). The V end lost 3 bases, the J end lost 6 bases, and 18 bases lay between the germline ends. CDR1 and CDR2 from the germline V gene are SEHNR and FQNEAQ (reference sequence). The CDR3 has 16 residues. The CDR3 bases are TGTGCCAGCAGCTTTGCGGGAGACAGGGGAGCCAATGAGCAGTTCTTC. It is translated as CASSFAGDRGANEQFF.

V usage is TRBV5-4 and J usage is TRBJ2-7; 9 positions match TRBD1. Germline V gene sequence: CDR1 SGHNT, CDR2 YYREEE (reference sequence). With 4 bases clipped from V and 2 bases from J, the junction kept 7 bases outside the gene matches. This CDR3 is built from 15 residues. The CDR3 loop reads CASSPPGQGAYEQYF. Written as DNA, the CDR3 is TGTGCCAGCAGCCCACCGGGACAGGGCGCCTACGAGCAGTACTTC.

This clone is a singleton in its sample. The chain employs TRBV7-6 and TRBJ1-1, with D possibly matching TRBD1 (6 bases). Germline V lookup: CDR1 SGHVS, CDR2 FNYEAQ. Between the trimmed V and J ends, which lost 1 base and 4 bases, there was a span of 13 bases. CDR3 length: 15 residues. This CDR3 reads CASSLGGQGSTEAFF. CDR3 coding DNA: TGTGCCAGCAGCTTAGGGGGGCAGGGGTCCACTGAAGCTTTCTTT.

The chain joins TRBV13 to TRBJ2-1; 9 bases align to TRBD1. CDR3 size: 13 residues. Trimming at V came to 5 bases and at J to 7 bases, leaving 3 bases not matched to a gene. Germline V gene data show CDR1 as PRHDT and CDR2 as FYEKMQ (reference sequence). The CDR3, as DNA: TGTGCCAGCAGCCACGGACAGGGGAATGAGCAGTTCTTC. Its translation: CASSHGQGNEQFF.

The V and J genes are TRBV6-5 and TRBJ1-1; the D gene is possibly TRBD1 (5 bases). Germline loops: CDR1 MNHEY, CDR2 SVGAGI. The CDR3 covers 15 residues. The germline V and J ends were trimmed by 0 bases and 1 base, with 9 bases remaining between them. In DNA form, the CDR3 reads TGTGCCAGCAGTTACTCCCCGGGGGGGAACACTGAAGCTTTCTTT. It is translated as CASSYSPGGNTEAFF.

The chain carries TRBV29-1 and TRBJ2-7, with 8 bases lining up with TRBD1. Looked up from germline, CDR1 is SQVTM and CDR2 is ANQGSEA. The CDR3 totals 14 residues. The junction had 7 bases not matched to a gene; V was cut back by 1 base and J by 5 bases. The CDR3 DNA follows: TGCAGCGTTGAAGTGACAGGGGCGTTCCACGAGCAGTACTTC. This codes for CSVEVTGAFHEQYF.

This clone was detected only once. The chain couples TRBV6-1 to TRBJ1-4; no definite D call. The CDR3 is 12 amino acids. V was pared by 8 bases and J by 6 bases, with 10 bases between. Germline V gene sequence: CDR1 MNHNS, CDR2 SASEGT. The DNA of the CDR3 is TGTGCCAGCGGCAGGTGGGATGAAAAACTGTTTTTT. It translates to CASGRWDEKLFF.

The CDR3 loop is CASSVQAGTGIYGYTF. CDR3 DNA: TGCGCCAGCAGCGTCCAAGCCGGGACAGGGATCTATGGCTACACCTTC. This chain joins TRBV5-1 and TRBJ1-2, with 9 bases identical to TRBD1. Germline V gene data show CDR1 as SGHRS and CDR2 as YFSETQ. The V gene end was trimmed by 4 bases and the J gene end by 4 bases; junction bases not matched to a gene: 11. The CDR3 has 16 residues.

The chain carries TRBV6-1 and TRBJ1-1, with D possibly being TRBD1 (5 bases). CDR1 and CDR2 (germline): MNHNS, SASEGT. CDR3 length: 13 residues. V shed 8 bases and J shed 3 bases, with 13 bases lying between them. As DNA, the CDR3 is TGTGCCAGCGGCCGGGGGGGATACACTGAAGCTTTCTTT. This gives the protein CASGRGGYTEAFF.

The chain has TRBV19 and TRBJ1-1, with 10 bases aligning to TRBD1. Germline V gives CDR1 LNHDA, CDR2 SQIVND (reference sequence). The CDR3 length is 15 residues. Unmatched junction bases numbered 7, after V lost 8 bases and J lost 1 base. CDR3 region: CASWDRGATNTEAFF. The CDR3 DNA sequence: TGTGCCAGTTGGGACAGGGGTGCCACGAACACTGAAGCTTTCTTT.

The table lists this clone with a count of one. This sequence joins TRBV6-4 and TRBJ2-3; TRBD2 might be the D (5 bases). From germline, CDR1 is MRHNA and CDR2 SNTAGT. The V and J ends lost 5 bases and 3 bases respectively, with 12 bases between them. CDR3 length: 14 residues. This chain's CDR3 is CASSWTLGTDTQYF. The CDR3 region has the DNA TGTGCCAGCAGTTGGACTCTGGGGACAGATACGCAGTATTTT.

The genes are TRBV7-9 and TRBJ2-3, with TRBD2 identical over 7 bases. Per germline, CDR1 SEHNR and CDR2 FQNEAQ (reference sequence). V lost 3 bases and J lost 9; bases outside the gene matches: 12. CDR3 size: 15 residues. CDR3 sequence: CASSLGGWRQRTQYF. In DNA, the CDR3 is TGTGCCAGCAGCTTGGGGGGGTGGAGACAAAGAACGCAGTATTTT.

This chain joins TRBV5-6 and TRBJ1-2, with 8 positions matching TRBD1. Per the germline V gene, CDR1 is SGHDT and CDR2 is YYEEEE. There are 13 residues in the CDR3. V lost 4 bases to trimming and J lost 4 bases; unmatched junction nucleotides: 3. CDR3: CASSLRGPYGYTF. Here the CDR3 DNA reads TGTGCCAGCAGCCTCAGGGGGCCCTATGGCTACACCTTC.

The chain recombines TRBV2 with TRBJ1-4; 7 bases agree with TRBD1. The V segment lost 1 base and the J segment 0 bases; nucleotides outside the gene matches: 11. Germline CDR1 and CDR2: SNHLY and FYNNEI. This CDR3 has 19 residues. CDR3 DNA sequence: TGTGCCAGCAGTGAAGTGGTGGCAGGTGGGACAGCAACTAATGAAAAACTGTTTTTT. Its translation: CASSEVVAGGTATNEKLFF.

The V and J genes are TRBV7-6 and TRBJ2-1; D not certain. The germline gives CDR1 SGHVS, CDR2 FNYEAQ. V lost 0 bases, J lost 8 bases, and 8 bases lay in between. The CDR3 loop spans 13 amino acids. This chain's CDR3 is CASSLARRDEQFF. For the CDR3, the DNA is TGTGCCAGCAGCTTAGCCCGCCGCGATGAGCAGTTCTTC.

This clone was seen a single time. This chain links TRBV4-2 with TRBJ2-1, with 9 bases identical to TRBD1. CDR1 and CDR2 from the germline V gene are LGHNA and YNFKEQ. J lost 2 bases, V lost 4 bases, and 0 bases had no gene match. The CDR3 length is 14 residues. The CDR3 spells CASSRQGAYNEQFF. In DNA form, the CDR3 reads TGTGCCAGCAGCCGACAGGGGGCCTACAATGAGCAGTTCTTC.

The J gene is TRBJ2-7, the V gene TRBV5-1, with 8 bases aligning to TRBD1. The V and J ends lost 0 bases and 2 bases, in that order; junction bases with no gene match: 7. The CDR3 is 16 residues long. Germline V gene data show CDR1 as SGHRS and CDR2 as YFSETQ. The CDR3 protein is CASSLAATGATYEQYF. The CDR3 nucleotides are TGCGCCAGCAGCTTGGCCGCGACAGGGGCCACCTACGAGCAGTACTTC.

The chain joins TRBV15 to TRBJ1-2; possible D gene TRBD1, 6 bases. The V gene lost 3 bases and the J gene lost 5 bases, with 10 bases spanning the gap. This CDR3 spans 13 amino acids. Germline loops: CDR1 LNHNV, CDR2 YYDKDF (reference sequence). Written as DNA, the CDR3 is TGTGCCACCAGCAGGGACAGCCAATATGGCTACACCTTC. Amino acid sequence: CATSRDSQYGYTF.

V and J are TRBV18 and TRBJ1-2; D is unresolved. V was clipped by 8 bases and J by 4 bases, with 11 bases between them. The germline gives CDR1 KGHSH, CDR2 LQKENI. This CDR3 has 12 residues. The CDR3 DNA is TGTGCCAGCGGGGAGGACCTCTATGGCTACACCTTC. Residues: CASGEDLYGYTF.